The 22 T cell receptor beta chains listed next were all sequenced from one sample in a study of T cell changes during pregnancy in multiple sclerosis. Measured with immunoSEQ multiplex PCR; TCRdb has only the in-frame clones, and not every one. This sample has roughly 32,000 clones, with 93% found just once. Specimen: CD4+ T cells from peripheral blood mononuclear cells, collected in the second trimester of pregnancy. The receptors originated from a female donor with multiple sclerosis, enrolled in a pregnancy study.

The CDR3 bases are TGCGCCAGCAGCTTCCGGGACAGGGGGGACACCGGGGAGCTGTTTTTT. This gives the protein CASSFRDRGDTGELFF. The J gene is TRBJ2-2, the V gene TRBV5-1; 11 bases are shared with TRBD1. Germline loops: CDR1 SGHRS, CDR2 YFSETQ. The CDR3 consists of 16 residues. The junction had 3 bases not matched to a gene; V was cut back by 2 bases and J by 3 bases.

This rearrangement joins TRBV6-5 to TRBJ2-7; 9 nucleotides line up with TRBD2. V shed 4 bases, J shed 0 bases, and the junction held 1 base outside the gene matches. CDR1 is MNHEY and CDR2 is SVGAGI in the germline V gene. The length of the CDR3 is 14 residues. The CDR3 nucleotides are TGTGCCAGCAGTTCAGCGGGAGGCTCCTACGAGCAGTACTTC. This translates into CASSSAGGSYEQYF.

This chain joins TRBV5-1 and TRBJ1-2; D is uncertain. The CDR3 spans 13 residues. V was clipped by 4 bases and J by 3 bases, with 10 bases between them. Germline loops: CDR1 SGHRS, CDR2 YFSETQ. CDR3 region: CASSGRPDYGYTF. In nucleotides, the CDR3 is TGCGCCAGCAGCGGCAGGCCGGACTATGGCTACACCTTC. The whole variable domain, remainder taken from reference TRBV5-1 and TRBJ1-2, is KAGVTQTPRYLIKTRGQQVTLSCSPISGHRSVSWYQQTPGQGLQFLFEYFSETQRNKGNFPGRFSGRQFSNSRSEMNVSTLELGDSALYLCASSGRPDYGYTFGSGTRLTVV.

The genes are TRBV18 and TRBJ2-7, with D possibly being TRBD2 (6 bases). Trimming removed 1 base at V and 5 bases at J, with 12 bases between. The CDR3 runs to 14 residues. Germline values: CDR1 KGHSH, CDR2 LQKENI. CDR3 protein: CASSPQAGRHEQYF. The CDR3 coding sequence is TGTGCCAGCTCACCACAGGCAGGGAGGCACGAGCAGTACTTC.

The CDR3 bases are TGCGCCAGCAGTCAAGAGGAACCGAGGGAGCAGTACTTC. Protein sequence: CASSQEEPREQYF. The genes are TRBV23-1 and TRBJ2-7; D remains unclear. TRBV23-1 is recorded as an ORF, its role being uncertain. V was cut by 2 bases and J by 7 bases, with 12 bases left in between. The CDR3 runs to 13 residues.

This chain connects TRBV5-1 to TRBJ2-3, with D tentatively TRBD1 (5 bases). CDR1 is SGHRS and CDR2 is YFSETQ in the germline V gene. The V end lost 0 bases, the J end lost 1 base, and 12 bases lay between the germline ends. The CDR3 sequence is 16 residues long. CDR3 nucleotides: TGCGCCAGCAGCTTGGGGACACAGCAGGGCACAGATACGCAGTATTTT. It translates to CASSLGTQQGTDTQYF.

V is TRBV5-4 and J is TRBJ1-2; TRBD1 matches 8 bases. CDR3 length equals 14 residues. V dropped 0 bases and J dropped 8; count of bases not matched to a gene: 6. Germline CDR1 and CDR2: SGHNT and YYREEE (reference sequence). Written as DNA, the CDR3 is TGTGCCAGCAGCTTGGTTGGACAGGGACGGGGCTACACCTTC. Amino acid sequence: CASSLVGQGRGYTF. The full variable domain, rest sourced from reference TRBV5-4 and TRBJ1-2, is ETGVTQSPTHLIKTRGQQVTLRCSSQSGHNTVSWYQQALGQGPQFIFQYYREEENGRGNFPPRFSGLQFPNYSSELNVNALELDDSALYLCASSLVGQGRGYTFGSGTRLTVV.

This chain uses TRBV5-1 with TRBJ1-2; tentatively, D is TRBD1 (6 bases). The CDR3 has 13 amino acids. CDR1 and CDR2 (germline): SGHRS, YFSETQ. V lost 4 bases and J 9 bases, leaving 16 bases between the germline ends. In nucleotides, the CDR3 is TGCGCCAGCAGCCTAGGGGGGGTGGAGAGCTACACCTTC. It translates to CASSLGGVESYTF.

The chain has TRBV6-1 and TRBJ2-7, with a tentative D call TRBD1 (5 bases). The germline CDR1 and CDR2 sequences are MNHNS and SASEGT. This CDR3 spans 17 amino acids. Trimming cost V 1 base and J 0 bases, with 16 bases left between them. The CDR3, as DNA: TGTGCCAGCAGTGAAGACGGATGGGGCAGGAGCTCCTACGAGCAGTACTTC. Its translation: CASSEDGWGRSSYEQYF.

Regarding this clone: The junction departs from the called germline gene at one end, perhaps through a read error. V usage is TRBV4-2 and J usage is TRBJ2-7; 7 bases match TRBD2. The length of the CDR3 is 15 residues. Germline V lookup: CDR1 LGHNA, CDR2 YNFKEQ. CDR3 residues: CASSQDGLGGGEQYF. The CDR3 DNA reads TGTGCCAGCAGTCAAGACGGACTTGGCGGGGGCGAGCAGTACTTC.

The V and J genes are TRBV11-3 and TRBJ2-3; TRBD1 agrees at 8 bases. This CDR3 spans 15 amino acids. Trimming cost V 1 base and J 0 bases; bases outside gene matches: 0. The germline gives CDR1 SGHNT, CDR2 YENEEA. Here the CDR3 reads CASSLGQGSTDTQYF. CDR3 bases: TGTGCCAGCAGCTTAGGACAGGGGAGCACAGATACGCAGTATTTT.

The gene calls are TRBV7-3 and TRBJ1-3; maybe TRBD1 (6 bases). There are 16 residues in the CDR3. Germline loops: CDR1 SGHTA, CDR2 FQGTGA. V was pared by 2 bases and J by 0 bases, with 11 bases between. The DNA for the CDR3 is TGTGCCAGCAGCTTACAGGGGCCCCCCTCTGGAAACACCATATATTTT. Translation gives CASSLQGPPSGNTIYF.

The rearrangement joins TRBV28 to TRBJ1-2, with 9 nucleotides matching TRBD1. Germline V gene data show CDR1 as MDHEN and CDR2 as SYDVKM. This CDR3 is built from 15 residues. The trim removed 3 bases at V and 2 bases at J, leaving 4 bases unmatched. CDR3 nucleotides: TGTGCCAGCAGTTTTGGAGGGACAGGGAACTATGGCTACACCTTC. Amino acid sequence: CASSFGGTGNYGYTF.

This clone was counted once. The chain carries TRBV6-6 and TRBJ2-2; D possibly corresponds to TRBD2 (6 bases). V lost 4 bases, J lost 4 bases, and 7 bases lay in between. CDR3 length equals 13 residues. Germline values: CDR1 MNHNY, CDR2 SVGAGI (reference sequence). CDR3 protein: CASSLGGTGELFF. The CDR3 DNA reads TGTGCCAGCAGTTTGGGGGGCACCGGGGAGCTGTTTTTT.

The V and J genes are TRBV7-9 and TRBJ2-1, with D unresolved. V was pared by 0 bases and J by 11 bases, with 11 bases between. There are 13 residues in the CDR3. Looked up from germline, CDR1 is SEHNR and CDR2 is FQNEAQ (reference sequence). CDR3 nucleotides: TGTGCCAGCAGCTTAGCGCTGGCCGATCAGCAGTTCTTC. It specifies CASSLALADQQFF.

V and J are TRBV5-5 and TRBJ2-2, with no clear D. The CDR3 length is 16 residues. Germline values: CDR1 SGHKS, CDR2 YYEKEE (reference sequence). Trimming pared 0 bases from V and 0 bases from J, leaving 9 bases between. CDR3: CASSLELGPNTGELFF. CDR3 DNA sequence: TGTGCCAGCAGCTTGGAGCTGGGCCCGAACACCGGGGAGCTGTTTTTT.

The chain joins TRBV14 to TRBJ2-1; D might be TRBD2 (6 bases). The germline V gene encodes CDR1 SGHDN and CDR2 FVKESK. The CDR3 is 14 residues long. Deletions cut 0 bases from V and 9 bases from J, with 12 bases between. CDR3 amino acids: CASSQDTWGGEQFF. The CDR3 region has the DNA TGTGCCAGCAGCCAAGATACTTGGGGAGGTGAGCAGTTCTTC. The full variable domain, its missing parts supplied by reference TRBV14 and TRBJ2-1, is EAGVTQFPSHSVIEKGQTVTLRCDPISGHDNLYWYRRVMGKEIKFLLHFVKESKQDESGMPNNRFLAERTGGTYSTLKVQPAELEDSGVYFCASSQDTWGGEQFFGPGTRLTVL.

V and J are TRBV7-2 and TRBJ2-1, with TRBD1 matching 9 bases. Losses at the gene ends were 1 base for V and 9 bases for J; bases not matched to a gene: 7. CDR1 is SGHTA, CDR2 FQGNSA, per germline. The CDR3 consists of 15 residues. The CDR3 DNA reads as TGTGCCAGCAGCTTAGGCCCCACAGGGGGCGGTGAGCAGTTCTTC. Translated, it gives CASSLGPTGGGEQFF.

The gene calls are TRBV7-2 and TRBJ2-1; 13 nucleotides match TRBD2. The CDR3 length is 17 residues. With V trimmed by 0 bases and J by 4 bases, 3 bases remained unmatched. Germline loops: CDR1 SGHTA, CDR2 FQGNSA. The CDR3 loop reads CASSLAGTSGMYNEQFF. In nucleotides, the CDR3 is TGTGCCAGCAGCTTAGCGGGGACTAGCGGGATGTACAATGAGCAGTTCTTC.

The chain joins TRBV5-1 to TRBJ2-2; TRBD2 aligns across 13 bases. The CDR3 runs to 17 residues. V gave up 3 bases and J gave up 1 base; unmatched junction bases: 3. Looked up from germline, CDR1 is SGHRS and CDR2 is YFSETQ. The chain's CDR3 is CASSSGLAGLNTGELFF. CDR3 coding DNA: TGCGCCAGCAGCTCGGGACTAGCGGGACTGAACACCGGGGAGCTGTTTTTT.

The rearrangement joins TRBV6-5 to TRBJ1-2, with 8 bases fitting TRBD1. CDR1 and CDR2 from the germline V gene are MNHEY and SVGAGI. V lost 5 bases to trimming and J lost 8 bases; unmatched junction nucleotides: 7. The CDR3 contains 13 residues. The CDR3 bases are TGTGCCAGCAGTCTATACAGGGGGTCCGGCTACACCTTC. The encoded protein is CASSLYRGSGYTF.

This chain connects TRBV9 to TRBJ2-3; 7 bases are shared with TRBD2. J lost 12 bases, V lost 0 bases, and 4 bases had no gene match. Per the germline V gene, CDR1 is SGDLS and CDR2 is YYNGEE. The CDR3 consists of 12 residues. The CDR3 reads CASSVAAGSQYF. CDR3 bases: TGTGCCAGCAGCGTAGCAGCGGGATCACAGTATTTT.